A single sample gave rise to the 17 T cell receptor beta chains below, sequenced in a study of shared clonotypes between healthy human individuals. The assay was immunoSEQ multiplex PCR, and TCRdb's table has in-frame clones only and misses some. This table has under 1,100,000 clones, approximately 80% appearing once. The sequencing sample was made of memory CD4+ T cells from PBMCs. Subset defined: CD45RA-negative fraction. Receptor source: a young man in good health. Some clones in this sample may be carry-over from other donors' samples.

The chain uses TRBV14 and TRBJ2-1; D remains ambiguous. The germline V gene encodes CDR1 SGHDN and CDR2 FVKESK. The CDR3 has 15 residues. Trimming took off 2 bases at V and 4 bases at J, with 12 bases between the two ends. CDR3 sequence (DNA): TGTGCCAGCAGCCAATCCAAAGTCTGGTACAATGAGCAGTTCTTC. It encodes CASSQSKVWYNEQFF.

The chain uses TRBV6-1 and TRBJ1-1; no clear D gene. CDR1 MNHNS and CDR2 SASEGT come from the germline V gene. V dropped 2 bases and J dropped 5 bases, with 15 bases sitting between them. This CDR3 comprises 15 residues. For the CDR3, the DNA is TGTGCCAGCAGTGAAAATTTCCCCTTGGGGACTGAAGCTTTCTTT. Residues: CASSENFPLGTEAFF.

This sequence joins TRBV7-2 and TRBJ2-5; 7 bases match TRBD2. After removal of 4 bases from V and 5 bases from J, the junction contained 13 bases not matched to a gene. The length of the CDR3 is 16 residues. The V gene's germline CDR1 is SGHTA and CDR2 FQGNSA. CDR3 sequence reads: CASSSRTRSSAETQYF. The CDR3 DNA is TGTGCCAGCAGCTCGAGGACTAGGAGTTCTGCCGAGACCCAGTACTTC. The complete variable domain, with remaining parts taken from reference TRBV7-2 and TRBJ2-5, reads GAGVSQSPSNKVTEKGKDVELRCDPISGHTALYWYRQSLGQGLEFLIYFQGNSAPDKSGLPSDRFSAERTGGSVSTLTIQRTQQEDSAVYLCASSSRTRSSAETQYFGPGTRLLVL.

The rearrangement uses TRBV5-1 and TRBJ2-7; 7 bases match TRBD1. The CDR3 is made up of 15 amino acids. V lost 4 bases to trimming and J lost 3 bases; unmatched junction nucleotides: 10. Germline assignment: CDR1 SGHRS and CDR2 YFSETQ. CDR3 residues: CASSPAGTVGYEQYF. The CDR3 region has the DNA TGCGCCAGCAGCCCCGCCGGGACAGTTGGCTACGAGCAGTACTTC.

The rearrangement links TRBV4-2 to TRBJ2-2, with TRBD1 as a possible D gene (5 bases). Germline assignment: CDR1 LGHNA and CDR2 YNFKEQ. The V gene lost 2 bases and the J gene lost 3 bases, with 13 bases spanning the gap. The CDR3 covers 16 residues. CDR3 residues: CASSQTLGEDTGELFF. The CDR3 nucleotides read TGTGCCAGCAGCCAAACCCTAGGGGAAGACACCGGGGAGCTGTTTTTT.

This chain uses TRBV7-9 with TRBJ2-5; D perhaps matches TRBD1 (5 bases). Germline V gene sequence: CDR1 SEHNR, CDR2 FQNEAQ (reference sequence). The CDR3 is 14 residues long. V was clipped by 4 bases and J by 1 base, with 10 bases between them. The CDR3 bases are TGTGCCAGCAGCTATAGACAGCCCCAAGAGACCCAGTACTTC. It translates to CASSYRQPQETQYF.

The V call is TRBV29-1, the J call TRBJ1-1; D unclear. This CDR3 has 12 residues. The germline gives CDR1 SQVTM, CDR2 ANQGSEA. The CDR3 DNA reads TGCAGAGGAAACAATATGAACACTGAAGCTTTCTTT. Protein product: CRGNNMNTEAFF. Based on the CDR3 plus reference TRBV29-1 and TRBJ1-1, the full variable domain is SAVISQKPSRDICQRGTSLTIQCQVDSQVTMMFWYRQQPGQSLTLIATANQGSEATYESGFVIDKFPISRPNLTFSTLTVSNMSPEDSSIYLCRGNNMNTEAFFGQGTRLTVV.

The chain is built from TRBV7-9 and TRBJ2-5, with 13 bases aligning to TRBD2. Germline CDR1 SEHNR, CDR2 FQNEAQ (reference sequence). There are 16 residues in the CDR3. Germline trimming cut 4 bases from V and 5 bases from J; bases unmatched to any gene: 7. The CDR3 DNA is TGTGCCAGCAGCTCCCGGACTAGCGGGAGTGGGGAGACCCAGTACTTC. It yields the protein CASSSRTSGSGETQYF.

Worth noting for this clone: The same CDR3 arises from other DNA sequences in this sample as well. The chain is built from TRBV9 and TRBJ2-7; unclear D gene. Germline CDR1 is SGDLS and CDR2 is YYNGEE. Trimming stripped 2 bases from V and 0 bases from J, with 9 bases between. This CDR3 is 14 amino acids long. CDR3 region: CASSVVGSSYEQYF. The CDR3 bases are TGTGCCAGCAGCGTGGTGGGAAGCTCCTACGAGCAGTACTTC.

This clone showed up just once. The CDR3, as DNA: TGTGCCAGCAGCACCGTTGGACAGGGGGCTGGGGAGACCCAGTACTTC. It is translated as CASSTVGQGAGETQYF. This chain uses TRBV5-4 with TRBJ2-5; the match to TRBD1 covers 11 bases. The CDR3 is 16 residues long. J gave up 5 bases and V 4 bases, and 10 bases lay outside the gene matches. From germline, CDR1 is SGHNT and CDR2 YYREEE (reference sequence).

J is TRBJ1-6 and V is TRBV28; TRBD1 might be the D (5 bases). V was cut by 4 bases and J by 5 bases, with 15 bases left in between. The germline gives CDR1 MDHEN, CDR2 SYDVKM. The CDR3 loop spans 16 amino acids. The CDR3: CASSSNLLDNNSPLHF. CDR3 DNA sequence: TGTGCCAGCAGTTCTAACCTCTTGGACAATAATTCACCCCTCCACTTT.

The rearrangement joins TRBV5-1 to TRBJ2-5, with 8 bases matching TRBD1. Germline V lookup: CDR1 SGHRS, CDR2 YFSETQ. The trim removed 0 bases at V and 1 base at J, leaving 5 bases unmatched. The CDR3 extends over 16 amino acids. The CDR3 bases are TGCGCCAGCAGCTTGGCCGGACAGGGTGGCCAAGAGACCCAGTACTTC. Its protein is CASSLAGQGGQETQYF.

Worth noting for this clone: The identical CDR3 is also encoded by other nucleotide sequences in the sample. The chain recombines TRBV28 with TRBJ1-2; D gene unclear. CDR1 is MDHEN and CDR2 is SYDVKM in the germline V gene. The length of the CDR3 is 11 residues. V lost 3 bases and J lost 8, with 7 bases in between. The CDR3 is CASSLREGYTF. CDR3 DNA sequence: TGTGCCAGCAGTTTGAGGGAGGGCTACACCTTC.

This chain links TRBV27 with TRBJ2-7; 7 bases map to TRBD1. J lost 3 bases, V lost 6 bases, and 8 bases had no gene match. Germline V lookup: CDR1 MNHEY, CDR2 SMNVEV (reference sequence). There are 14 residues in the CDR3. The CDR3 sequence: CASRLRQGSYEQYF. The DNA for the CDR3 is TGTGCCAGCAGGCTACGACAGGGCAGCTACGAGCAGTACTTC.

This clone occurred many times. This chain links TRBV18 with TRBJ1-4, with D uncertain. There are 15 residues in the CDR3. Germline V gene sequence: CDR1 KGHSH, CDR2 LQKENI. Trimming took 6 bases from V and 0 from J, leaving 11 bases between them. CDR3 region: CASSPRRATNEKLFF. The CDR3 DNA reads as TGTGCCAGCTCCCCTCGGAGGGCAACTAATGAAAAACTGTTTTTT.

In regard to this clone: Additional DNA sequences in this sample encode the identical CDR3. The chain is built from TRBV9 and TRBJ2-7, with 10 positions matching TRBD2. V was clipped by 0 bases and J by 2 bases; unmatched bases: 2. Germline CDR1 is SGDLS and CDR2 is YYNGEE. This CDR3 region has 15 residues. As DNA, the CDR3 is TGTGCCAGCAGCGTAGCTAGCGGGAGTGCCTACGAGCAGTACTTC. It encodes CASSVASGSAYEQYF. Complete variable domain (other parts from reference TRBV9 and TRBJ2-7): DSGVTQTPKHLITATGQRVTLRCSPRSGDLSVYWYQQSLDQGLQFLIQYYNGEERAKGNILERFSAQQFPDLHSELNLSSLELGDSALYFCASSVASGSAYEQYFGPGTRLTVT.

The chain employs TRBV5-1 and TRBJ2-2; D is uncertain. The CDR3 length is 12 residues. The V end lost 3 bases, the J end lost 4 bases, and 4 bases lay between the germline ends. The germline V gene encodes CDR1 SGHRS and CDR2 YFSETQ. CDR3 sequence: CASSSSTGELFF. The CDR3 bases are TGCGCCAGCAGCTCCAGCACCGGGGAGCTGTTTTTT.